The 24 T cell receptor beta chains presented below share a single source sample, sequenced in a study of long-term antiretroviral therapy in people with HIV. immunoSEQ v3.0 was run at survey level. The protocol was immunoSEQ multiplex PCR, while the TCRdb copy is restricted to in-frame clones and leaves out a portion. The sample holds approximately 35,000 clones, about four fifths seen once. Source: unsorted PBMCs, taken 1.9 years after starting antiretroviral therapy. Receptor source: a man aged 18 to 29 with HIV.

The chain carries TRBV6-1 and TRBJ1-5; 10 bases line up with TRBD1. V was pared by 7 bases and J by 9 bases, with 6 bases of the junction left unmatched. The CDR3 sequence is 13 residues long. In germline, CDR1 is MNHNS, CDR2 SASEGT. The CDR3 coding sequence is TGTGCCAGCAAGTGGACAGGGGGGGGGCCCCAGCATTTT. Its translation: CASKWTGGGPQHF.

The chain couples TRBV6-5 to TRBJ2-3, with a possible D match to TRBD2 (5 bases). CDR1 is MNHEY, CDR2 SVGAGI, per germline. This CDR3 is built from 14 residues. Trimming cost V 2 bases and J 4 bases, with 10 bases left between them. The CDR3 DNA sequence: TGTGCCAGCAGTTACCGACGAGGGTCAGATACGCAGTATTTT. Its translation is CASSYRRGSDTQYF.

The chain couples TRBV5-4 to TRBJ1-6; D gene ambiguous. The V gene's germline CDR1 is SGHNT and CDR2 YYREEE (reference sequence). The CDR3 extends over 15 amino acids. V was cut by 2 bases and J by 7 bases, with 13 bases left in between. The CDR3: CASSLSEVWNSPLHF. The CDR3 DNA sequence: TGTGCCAGCAGCTTAAGTGAGGTTTGGAATTCACCCCTCCACTTT.

The CDR3 coding sequence is TGTGCCAGTAGTCCACCCGACACTTACAATGAGCAGTTCTTC. Residues: CASSPPDTYNEQFF. The V call is TRBV19, the J call TRBJ2-1, with D unresolved. CDR1 is LNHDA and CDR2 is SQIVND in the germline V gene (reference sequence). The CDR3 runs to 14 residues. Deletions cut 5 bases from V and 4 bases from J, with 12 bases between.

The CDR3 DNA sequence: TGCGCCAGCAGCTTGGGAGTCTATGGCTACACCTTC. Encoded protein: CASSLGVYGYTF. V gene TRBV5-1 combines with J gene TRBJ1-2, with D hard to call. The CDR3 has 12 amino acids. Germline V gene sequence: CDR1 SGHRS, CDR2 YFSETQ. The V end lost 0 bases, the J end lost 4 bases, and 4 bases lay between the germline ends.

This clone was counted only a few times. This CDR3 reads CASSESGSSYEQYF. The CDR3 coding sequence is TGCGCCAGCAGTGAGTCGGGCAGCTCCTACGAGCAGTACTTC. The chain combines TRBV10-1 with TRBJ2-7, with unresolved D. Germline values: CDR1 WNHNN, CDR2 SYGVQD (reference sequence). Trimming left V 0 bases short and J 0 bases short, with 6 bases between. The CDR3 has 14 residues.

The chain links TRBV5-1 to TRBJ1-4, with D unclear. Germline CDR1 and CDR2: SGHRS and YFSETQ. The V gene lost 4 bases and the J gene lost 7 bases, with 11 bases spanning the gap. CDR3 length: 13 residues. In DNA form, the CDR3 reads TGCGCCAGCAGCATTGACGAGGGTGAAAAACTGTTTTTT. Protein sequence: CASSIDEGEKLFF.

The genes are TRBV7-3 and TRBJ1-1; no reliable D call. The germline CDR1 and CDR2 sequences are SGHTA and FQGTGA. The CDR3 length is 14 residues. V lost 2 bases, J lost 1 base, and 8 bases lay in between. The CDR3 is CASSLVFENTEAFF. The CDR3 DNA reads TGTGCCAGCAGCTTAGTCTTCGAGAACACTGAAGCTTTCTTT.

The rearrangement uses TRBV2 and TRBJ1-2, with a possible D match to TRBD1 (5 bases). The CDR3 runs 14 residues. The germline V gene encodes CDR1 SNHLY and CDR2 FYNNEI. V dropped 7 bases and J dropped 0 bases, with 12 bases sitting between them. CDR3 loop: CASKSTAANYGYTF. The CDR3 DNA reads TGTGCCAGCAAGTCGACAGCCGCTAACTATGGCTACACCTTC.

This chain joins TRBV11-3 and TRBJ2-1; D uncertain. The CDR3 spans 12 residues. Trimming removed 5 bases at V and 6 bases at J, with 8 bases between. The V gene's germline CDR1 is SGHNT and CDR2 YENEEA. For the CDR3, the DNA is TGTGCCAGCAGCCCCCCGTTCAATGAGCAGTTCTTC. Protein: CASSPPFNEQFF.

The chain employs TRBV27 and TRBJ1-5, with D perhaps TRBD1 (6 bases). Germline V lookup: CDR1 MNHEY, CDR2 SMNVEV (reference sequence). V was pared by 5 bases and J by 4 bases, with 6 bases between. This CDR3 region has 12 residues. CDR3 bases: TGTGCCAGCAGTGGACAGAATCAGCCCCAGCATTTT. This encodes CASSGQNQPQHF.

The chain has TRBV6-1 and TRBJ2-1; TRBD1 agrees at 10 bases. CDR1 is MNHNS and CDR2 is SASEGT in the germline V gene. The CDR3 extends over 15 amino acids. Trimming at V came to 1 base and at J to 3 bases, leaving 0 bases not matched to a gene. The CDR3 sequence: CASSEGTGGYNEQFF. CDR3 DNA sequence: TGTGCCAGCAGTGAAGGGACAGGGGGCTACAATGAGCAGTTCTTC.

This rearrangement joins TRBV30 to TRBJ2-2; maybe TRBD1 (5 bases). Between the trimmed V and J ends, which lost 3 bases and 7 bases, there was a span of 12 bases. The CDR3 sequence is 13 residues long. Germline loops: CDR1 GTSNPN, CDR2 SVGIG (reference sequence). The CDR3 reads CAWRGQGIGELFF. DNA for the CDR3: TGTGCCTGGAGGGGGCAGGGCATCGGGGAGCTGTTTTTT.

This chain links TRBV5-1 with TRBJ2-3; the match to TRBD1 covers 8 bases. Germline V gives CDR1 SGHRS, CDR2 YFSETQ. With V trimmed by 4 bases and J by 10 bases, 11 bases remained unmatched. The CDR3 totals 14 residues. CDR3 sequence: CASSPGQGEGAQYF. The CDR3 nucleotides are TGCGCCAGCAGCCCTGGACAGGGTGAAGGTGCGCAGTATTTT.

The CDR3 nucleotides are TGTGCCAGCAGTGACACCTCAAATCAGCCCCAGCATTTT. Translation gives CASSDTSNQPQHF. The V gene is TRBV6-4, the J gene TRBJ1-5; no firm D call. V was trimmed by 2 bases and J by 4 bases, leaving 6 bases between them. This CDR3 is 13 amino acids long. In germline, CDR1 is MRHNA, CDR2 SNTAGT.

This clone was seen once. This same CDR3 is encoded by further DNA sequences in the sample. The V gene is TRBV18, the J gene TRBJ2-3; D gene ambiguous. The CDR3 contains 13 residues. Germline CDR1 reads KGHSH; CDR2 reads LQKENI. The V end was cut by 6 bases, the J end by 0 bases, with 7 bases between. The CDR3 DNA follows: TGTGCCAGCTCGCCGTCTAGCACAGATACGCAGTATTTT. Amino acids: CASSPSSTDTQYF.

The gene calls are TRBV10-3 and TRBJ1-6, with no clear D. Germline lookup yields CDR1 ENHRY and CDR2 SYGVKD. V lost 9 bases and J lost 16, with 22 bases in between. The CDR3 is 13 residues long. The CDR3 here is CAIFDGSLSSLHF. The CDR3 DNA reads TGTGCCATTTTTGACGGCTCCCTGAGTTCGCTCCACTTT.

The V call is TRBV27, the J call TRBJ1-1, with D unclear. CDR1 and CDR2 from the germline V gene are MNHEY and SMNVEV (reference sequence). The CDR3 loop spans 14 amino acids. Trimming took 3 bases from V and 3 from J, leaving 11 bases between them. The DNA for the CDR3 is TGTGCCAGCAGTTTTTATGCAGGAGACACTGAAGCTTTCTTT. Protein product: CASSFYAGDTEAFF.

The J gene is TRBJ2-3, the V gene TRBV5-4; D is undetermined. The CDR3 is made up of 15 amino acids. V dropped 0 bases and J dropped 2 bases, with 10 bases sitting between them. CDR1 is SGHNT and CDR2 is YYREEE in the germline V gene (reference sequence). CDR3 sequence reads: CASSLDPETTDTQYF. The DNA of the CDR3 is TGTGCCAGCAGCTTGGATCCAGAAACCACAGATACGCAGTATTTT.

The sample holds a few counts of this clone. The J gene is TRBJ1-1, the V gene TRBV10-1; the D is unclear. V lost 2 bases, J lost 4 bases, and 8 bases lay in between. The CDR3 is made up of 13 amino acids. Germline V CDR1 and CDR2: WNHNN, SYGVQD (reference sequence). The DNA for the CDR3 is TGCGCCAGCAGTGAGCCAGGTGGCACTGAAGCTTTCTTT. Protein: CASSEPGGTEAFF.

This clone was detected a few times. The rearrangement uses TRBV7-9 and TRBJ1-5; D uncertain. The V end lost 1 base, the J end lost 3 bases, and 7 bases lay between the germline ends. This CDR3 is built from 14 residues. Germline-derived CDR1 and CDR2 are SEHNR and FQNEAQ (reference sequence). CDR3 loop: CASSLGQTNQPQHF. CDR3 sequence (DNA): TGTGCCAGCAGCTTAGGGCAGACCAATCAGCCCCAGCATTTT.

This chain connects TRBV5-4 to TRBJ1-4; 8 bases fit TRBD1. This CDR3 has 15 residues. CDR1 and CDR2 from the germline V gene are SGHNT and YYREEE (reference sequence). J was trimmed by 8 bases and V by 0 bases; bases with no gene match: 6. CDR3 region: CASSLGRQGIEKLFF. The CDR3 nucleotides read TGTGCCAGCAGCTTGGGTCGACAGGGGATCGAAAAACTGTTTTTT.

The genes are TRBV15 and TRBJ1-1; the D is unclear. Germline values: CDR1 LNHNV, CDR2 YYDKDF (reference sequence). CDR3 length: 15 amino acids. The ends were cut back, 5 bases at V and 5 bases at J, with 18 bases in the middle. CDR3 in DNA: TGTGCCACCAGCTCCCGGTTGCGGAGAGGTACTGAAGCTTTCTTT. It yields the protein CATSSRLRRGTEAFF.

This chain uses TRBV29-1 with TRBJ2-1; 13 bases line up with TRBD2. The J segment lost 1 base and the V segment lost 7 bases, leaving 4 bases of the junction unmatched. CDR1 and CDR2 from the germline V gene are SQVTM and ANQGSEA. This CDR3 spans 15 amino acids. CDR3 coding DNA: TGCAGCGCTCAGGGACTAGCGGGGTCCTACAATGAGCAGTTCTTC. Its translation is CSAQGLAGSYNEQFF.